This T cell receptor beta chain was identified during a study of T cells in Graves' hyperthyroidism and ophthalmopathy. Notes on the study in general: Blood samples included most of the expanded thyroid clonotypes exceeding 0.001.

Worth noting for this clonotype: Its specificity is not known. A much larger clone lies a single base off, so this may be a read error.

Exclusion of patients followed from uncontrolled infection, other autoimmune disease, pregnancy or lactation. Used for diagnoses were clinical symptoms, serum thyroxine and TRAb, thyroid ultrasound and orbital computed tomography. RNA transcripts were the template for amplifying TCR beta CDR3 regions. The HTBI primer set served for first-round RT-PCR of the TCR CDR3. Each CDR3 protein is one row after TCRdb ran MiXCR on the multiplex PCR reads. The repertoire holds some 440,000 distinct CDR3 sequences, with around 14% as singletons. The receptor comes from a woman aged 18 to 35 with Graves' hyperthyroidism. Sequencing used blood.

The CDR3 bases are TGCAGTGCGTCGGGCCTCCGGGGGGCCCAAGAGACCCAGTACTTC. This translates into CSASGLRGAQETQYF. The chain is built from TRBV20-1 and TRBJ2-5, with D tentatively TRBD2 (7 bases). The germline CDR1 and CDR2 sequences are DFQATT and SNEGSKA (reference sequence). The CDR3 runs to 15 residues. V shed 6 bases and J shed 1 base, with 18 bases lying between them.